The 30 T cell receptor beta chains below all came from one sample that was sequenced in a study of blood T cell repertoires in COVID-19. Assay used: immunoSEQ multiplex PCR; TCRdb lists only in-frame clones, some missing. This sample has a few hundred thousand clones, with over 75% found just once. The sequenced material came from peripheral blood. The receptors originated from a woman aged 70-85 years with acute or convalescent COVID-19.

This chain uses TRBV7-9 with TRBJ2-3; D gene unclear. Per germline, CDR1 SEHNR and CDR2 FQNEAQ (reference sequence). V lost 1 base and J lost 1, with 9 bases in between. The CDR3 extends over 15 amino acids. The CDR3 bases are TGTGCCAGCAGCTTAGGGCACCCTCGCACAGATACGCAGTATTTT. Its translation is CASSLGHPRTDTQYF.

The V gene is TRBV4-2, the J gene TRBJ2-3; 13 positions agree with TRBD2. V gave up 4 bases and J gave up 2 bases; unmatched junction bases: 3. The CDR3 contains 16 residues. The germline V gene encodes CDR1 LGHNA and CDR2 YNFKEQ. The CDR3 spells CASSLTSGGATDTQYF. CDR3 bases: TGTGCCAGCAGCCTTACTAGCGGGGGGGCCACAGATACGCAGTATTTT.

This chain joins TRBV3-1 (or the pseudogene TRBV3-2) and TRBJ2-1; D perhaps matches TRBD1 (5 bases). The CDR3 loop spans 14 amino acids. Trimming left V 2 bases short and J 3 bases short, with 8 bases between. The germline gives CDR1 LGHDT, CDR2 YNNKEL (reference sequence). The CDR3 spells CASSQRGSYNEQFF. The CDR3, as DNA: TGTGCCAGCAGCCAAAGGGGCAGCTACAATGAGCAGTTCTTC.

This clone came up once. This chain connects TRBV5-1 to TRBJ1-1, with D perhaps TRBD1 (6 bases). V lost 3 bases, J lost 0 bases, and 15 bases lay in between. The germline CDR1 and CDR2 sequences are SGHRS and YFSETQ. The CDR3 spans 16 residues. The DNA of the CDR3 is TGCGCCAGCAGCTATTCCCCTGGGGGCCTGAACACTGAAGCTTTCTTT. Its translation: CASSYSPGGLNTEAFF.

CDR3 sequence reads: CASSPNTGGKDTIYF. The CDR3 DNA follows: TGTGCCAGTTCCCCCAATACAGGGGGGAAAGACACCATATATTTT. The chain links TRBV9 to TRBJ1-3, with 8 bases fitting TRBD1. V shed 8 bases and J 8 bases; nucleotides not matched to a gene: 15. The CDR3 totals 15 residues. CDR1 and CDR2 from the germline V gene are SGDLS and YYNGEE.

The genes are TRBV27 and TRBJ1-2; 10 bases align to TRBD1. V dropped 6 bases and J dropped 5; count of bases not matched to a gene: 9. Per germline, CDR1 MNHEY and CDR2 SMNVEV (reference sequence). CDR3 size: 15 residues. CDR3 nucleotide sequence: TGTGCCAGCAGCCGGGACAGGGGAATTGGTTATGGCTACACCTTC. Protein sequence: CASSRDRGIGYGYTF.

The chain has TRBV6-5 and TRBJ2-7, with D tentatively TRBD2 (6 bases). CDR1 and CDR2 from the germline V gene are MNHEY and SVGAGI. This CDR3 comprises 15 residues. V was shortened by 6 bases and J by 3 bases, with 18 bases between the two germline ends. CDR3 region: CASSPVSGTGYEQYF. CDR3 nucleotide sequence: TGTGCCAGCAGCCCCGTTAGCGGCACAGGCTACGAGCAGTACTTC.

The chain carries TRBV14 and TRBJ2-7; TRBD1 agrees at 9 bases. Germline assignment: CDR1 SGHDN and CDR2 FVKESK. This CDR3 comprises 15 residues. V was pared by 1 base and J by 6 bases, with 7 bases of the junction left unmatched. The CDR3 here is CASSQGPGTGREQYF. The CDR3 bases are TGTGCCAGCAGCCAAGGCCCCGGGACAGGGCGCGAGCAGTACTTC.

This clone has more than one count but fewer than ten. The chain is built from TRBV5-8 and TRBJ1-2, with D unclear. Germline V gene sequence: CDR1 SGHTS, CDR2 YDEGEE. The CDR3 has 15 residues. Trimming shortened V by 1 base and J by 1 base, and 11 bases separated the two germline ends. Here the CDR3 reads CASSLFNIVNYGYTF. CDR3 coding DNA: TGTGCCAGCAGCTTGTTCAACATCGTTAACTATGGCTACACCTTC. The variable domain in full, with the rest retrieved from reference TRBV5-8 and TRBJ1-2, is EAGVTQSPTHLIKTRGQQATLRCSPISGHTSVYWYQQALGLGLQFLLWYDEGEERNRGNFPPRFSGRQFPNYSSELNVNALELEDSALYLCASSLFNIVNYGYTFGSGTRLTVV.

The gene calls are TRBV19 and TRBJ1-5; no reliable D call. This CDR3 is built from 15 residues. Germline V gene lookup returns CDR1 LNHDA and CDR2 SQIVND (reference sequence). Between the trimmed V and J ends, which lost 7 bases and 7 bases, there was a span of 20 bases. CDR3 sequence (DNA): TGTGCCAGTACCCATGGGTCAGGCCCGAACCAGCCCCAGCATTTT. Translated: CASTHGSGPNQPQHF.

V is TRBV7-9 and J is TRBJ2-2, with 11 bases that match TRBD1. This CDR3 region has 16 residues. The trim removed 4 bases at V and 4 bases at J, leaving 5 bases unmatched. The germline V gene has CDR1 SEHNR and CDR2 FQNEAQ (reference sequence). CDR3 loop: CASSSPGTGGTGELFF. The CDR3 DNA sequence: TGTGCCAGCAGCTCCCCGGGGACAGGGGGCACCGGGGAGCTGTTTTTT. Together with reference TRBV7-9 and TRBJ2-2, the CDR3 gives the full variable domain: DTGVSQNPRHKITKRGQNVTFRCDPISEHNRLYWYRQTLGQGPEFLTYFQNEAQLEKSRLLSDRFSAERPKGSFSTLEIQRTEQGDSAMYLCASSSPGTGGTGELFFGEGSRLTVL.

The chain has TRBV11-2 and TRBJ2-3; D gene uncertain. Trimming took off 1 base at V and 5 bases at J, with 19 bases between the two ends. Germline loops: CDR1 SGHAT, CDR2 FQNNGV. The CDR3 has 17 residues. The CDR3 loop reads CASSLGWRSFDKDTQYF. The CDR3 nucleotides read TGTGCCAGCAGCTTAGGATGGAGAAGCTTCGATAAAGATACGCAGTATTTT.

The chain carries TRBV6-2 or TRBV6-3 and TRBJ2-2; the match to TRBD2 covers 12 bases. Germline V gives CDR1 MNHEY, CDR2 SVGEGT. Losses at the gene ends were 3 bases for V and 4 bases for J; bases not matched to a gene: 9. This CDR3 has 18 amino acids. CDR3 amino acids: CASSYYPSGGATTGELFF. CDR3 in DNA: TGTGCCAGCAGTTATTATCCTAGCGGGGGGGCGACCACCGGGGAGCTGTTTTTT.

In its sample, this clone was seen a few times. The gene calls are TRBV30 and TRBJ1-2; weak D call: TRBD1 (5 bases). The CDR3 length is 12 residues. Germline assignment: CDR1 GTSNPN and CDR2 SVGIG (reference sequence). The ends were cut back, 4 bases at V and 6 bases at J, with 12 bases in the middle. CDR3 in amino acids: CAWNPAGHGYTF. In nucleotides, the CDR3 is TGTGCCTGGAATCCAGCAGGGCATGGCTACACCTTC.

This clone was counted between two and nine times. The chain recombines TRBV12-3 or TRBV12-4 with TRBJ1-5; TRBD1 might be the D (6 bases). V gave up 8 bases and J gave up 4 bases, with 12 bases separating them. This CDR3 comprises 13 residues. CDR3 loop: CASGGPGNQPQHF. The CDR3 nucleotides are TGTGCCAGCGGGGGCCCCGGGAATCAGCCCCAGCATTTT.

This rearrangement joins TRBV5-5 to TRBJ1-2; D not certain. From germline, CDR1 is SGHKS and CDR2 YYEKEE (reference sequence). The CDR3 has 13 amino acids. V was clipped by 2 bases and J by 1 base, with 6 bases between them. The CDR3 nucleotides read TGTGCCAGCAGCTTAGCCGATAACTATGGCTACACCTTC. Translation: CASSLADNYGYTF.

The chain recombines TRBV12-3 or TRBV12-4 with TRBJ1-5; D gene unclear. Deletions cut 6 bases from V and 8 bases from J, with 14 bases between. This CDR3 is built from 13 residues. The DNA of the CDR3 is TGTGCCAGCAGCCTCGGTAAGCGGGAGCCCCAGCATTTT. This codes for CASSLGKREPQHF.

The J gene is TRBJ1-4, the V gene TRBV3-1 (or the pseudogene TRBV3-2); perhaps TRBD1 as D (6 bases). Germline loops: CDR1 LGHDT, CDR2 YNNKEL (reference sequence). This CDR3 is 12 amino acids long. The germline V and J ends were trimmed by 6 bases and 8 bases, with 10 bases remaining between them. CDR3 in amino acids: CASSHTGEKLFF. CDR3 in DNA: TGTGCCAGCAGTCATACAGGGGAAAAACTGTTTTTT.

The J gene is TRBJ2-3, the V gene TRBV6-5; D possibly corresponds to TRBD1 (7 bases). The CDR3 runs to 16 residues. Trimming removed 0 bases from V and 10 bases from J, with 20 bases in between. The germline V gene encodes CDR1 MNHEY and CDR2 SVGAGI. CDR3 sequence reads: CASSYSARGANRAQYF. DNA of the CDR3: TGTGCCAGCAGTTACTCGGCCAGGGGGGCCAACCGGGCGCAGTATTTT.

The rearrangement links TRBV6-5 to TRBJ1-5; TRBD1 agrees at 9 bases. Trimming at V came to 6 bases and at J to 4 bases, leaving 7 bases not matched to a gene. Germline loops: CDR1 MNHEY, CDR2 SVGAGI. The CDR3 contains 15 residues. The CDR3 sequence is CASRRNRGPNQPQHF. CDR3 in DNA: TGTGCCAGCAGGCGCAACAGGGGGCCGAATCAGCCCCAGCATTTT.

The chain couples TRBV3-1 (or the pseudogene TRBV3-2) to TRBJ1-5, with D unclear. This CDR3 region has 15 residues. V lost 0 bases, J lost 6 bases, and 12 bases lay in between. The V gene's germline CDR1 is LGHDT and CDR2 YNNKEL (reference sequence). The CDR3: CASSQDLRAPQPQHF. CDR3 nucleotide sequence: TGTGCCAGCAGCCAAGATTTGCGGGCCCCTCAGCCCCAGCATTTT.

This chain connects TRBV5-5 to TRBJ1-5, with D possibly being TRBD1 (5 bases). Germline V gene lookup returns CDR1 SGHKS and CDR2 YYEKEE (reference sequence). The CDR3 covers 15 residues. Trimming removed 4 bases from V and 6 bases from J, with 17 bases in between. CDR3 loop: CASSEEGRAVQPQHF. CDR3 coding DNA: TGTGCCAGCAGCGAGGAGGGCAGGGCGGTTCAGCCCCAGCATTTT.

J is TRBJ2-7 and V is TRBV18; D possibly corresponds to TRBD1 (6 bases). From germline, CDR1 is KGHSH and CDR2 LQKENI. This CDR3 has 14 residues. V was clipped by 3 bases and J by 6 bases, with 15 bases between them. For the CDR3, the DNA is TGTGCCAGCTCACCCTACCTGGACAGCGGCGAGCAGTACTTC. It translates to CASSPYLDSGEQYF.

The CDR3 DNA follows: TGTGCCAGCAGCCAGACAGCCTACGAGCAGTACTTC. It specifies CASSQTAYEQYF. This sequence joins TRBV3-1 (or the pseudogene TRBV3-2) and TRBJ2-7; maybe TRBD1 (5 bases). V lost 3 bases to trimming and J lost 2 bases, with 5 bases between them. Germline values: CDR1 LGHDT, CDR2 YNNKEL (reference sequence). The CDR3 covers 12 residues.

This chain links TRBV5-1 with TRBJ1-1, with D possibly being TRBD1 (5 bases). The CDR3 extends over 16 amino acids. V dropped 0 bases and J dropped 4 bases, with 16 bases sitting between them. From germline, CDR1 is SGHRS and CDR2 YFSETQ. The CDR3 protein is CASSLEPGRGATEAFF. Written as DNA, the CDR3 is TGCGCCAGCAGCTTGGAGCCGGGGCGGGGTGCCACTGAAGCTTTCTTT.

The chain combines TRBV6-6 with TRBJ2-7; possible D gene TRBD2, 6 bases. The CDR3 is 16 residues long. The V gene lost 2 bases and the J gene lost 3 bases, with 17 bases spanning the gap. Germline V gene sequence: CDR1 MNHNY, CDR2 SVGAGI (reference sequence). In DNA, the CDR3 is TGTGCCAGCAGTTACCCCTCGGGCGGGGTAGGCTACGAGCAGTACTTC. This translates into CASSYPSGGVGYEQYF.

The CDR3: CASSELPVSSGNTIYF. The CDR3 DNA sequence: TGTGCCAGCAGTGAACTCCCGGTTAGCTCTGGAAACACCATATATTTT. The rearrangement links TRBV6-1 to TRBJ1-3; the D is unclear. The germline V gene has CDR1 MNHNS and CDR2 SASEGT. Trimming pared 2 bases from V and 0 bases from J, leaving 11 bases between. The CDR3 consists of 16 residues.

This chain connects TRBV5-5 to TRBJ2-2; D ambiguous. Between the trimmed V and J ends, which lost 4 bases and 6 bases, there was a span of 13 bases. The CDR3 contains 14 residues. Germline lookup yields CDR1 SGHKS and CDR2 YYEKEE (reference sequence). CDR3 sequence reads: CASSLGGGSGELFF. The CDR3 bases are TGTGCCAGCAGCCTGGGCGGCGGATCCGGGGAGCTGTTTTTT.

J is TRBJ2-1 and V is TRBV11-2; weak D call: TRBD2 (6 bases). V was trimmed by 4 bases and J by 2 bases, leaving 12 bases between them. The CDR3 extends over 15 amino acids. The germline V gene has CDR1 SGHAT and CDR2 FQNNGV. The CDR3 region has the DNA TGTGCCAGCAGCTCCGCGGGGCCCCCCTACAATGAGCAGTTCTTC. It encodes CASSSAGPPYNEQFF.

In its sample, this clone was seen a few times. The chain is built from TRBV6-2 or TRBV6-3 and TRBJ1-5; 7 bases match TRBD1. V lost 6 bases and J lost 6; bases outside the gene matches: 14. The CDR3 sequence is 16 residues long. CDR1 is MNHEY, CDR2 SVGEGT, per germline. Here the CDR3 reads CASSPNLGGVSQPQHF. For the CDR3, the DNA is TGTGCCAGCAGCCCTAACTTAGGGGGCGTCTCTCAGCCCCAGCATTTT.